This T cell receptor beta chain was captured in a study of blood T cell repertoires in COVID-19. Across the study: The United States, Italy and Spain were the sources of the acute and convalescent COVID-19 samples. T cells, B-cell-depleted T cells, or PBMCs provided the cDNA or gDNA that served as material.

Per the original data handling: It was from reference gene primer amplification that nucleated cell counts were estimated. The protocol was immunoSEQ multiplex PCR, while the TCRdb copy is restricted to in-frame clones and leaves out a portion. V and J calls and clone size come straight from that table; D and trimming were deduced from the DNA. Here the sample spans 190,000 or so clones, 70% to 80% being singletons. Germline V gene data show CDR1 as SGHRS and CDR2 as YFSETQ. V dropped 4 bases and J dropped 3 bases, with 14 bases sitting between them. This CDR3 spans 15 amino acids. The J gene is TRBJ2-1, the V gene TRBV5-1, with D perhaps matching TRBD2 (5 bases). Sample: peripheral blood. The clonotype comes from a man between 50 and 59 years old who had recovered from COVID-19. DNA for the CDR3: TGCGCCAGCAGCCAATTCGCGGGCAGCTACAATGAGCAGTTCTTC. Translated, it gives CASSQFAGSYNEQFF.